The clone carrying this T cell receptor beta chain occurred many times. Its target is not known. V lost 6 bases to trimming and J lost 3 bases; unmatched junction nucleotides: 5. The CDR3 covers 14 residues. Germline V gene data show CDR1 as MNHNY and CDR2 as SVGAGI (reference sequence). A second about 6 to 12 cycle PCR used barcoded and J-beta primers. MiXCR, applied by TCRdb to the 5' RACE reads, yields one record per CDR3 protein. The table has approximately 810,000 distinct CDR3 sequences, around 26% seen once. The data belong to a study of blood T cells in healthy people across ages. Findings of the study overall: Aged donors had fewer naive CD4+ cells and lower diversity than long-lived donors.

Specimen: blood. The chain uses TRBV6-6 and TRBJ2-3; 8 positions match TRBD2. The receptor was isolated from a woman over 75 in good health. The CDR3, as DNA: TGTGCCAGCAGACAGGGCGGGAGGACAGATACGCAGTATTTT. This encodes CASRQGGRTDTQYF.